A single count supports the clone carrying this T cell receptor (beta chain). What it recognizes is unknown. The source of the sample is a study of cytomegalovirus exposure and HLA in healthy donors. Study-level points and caveats: Association of a missense DCLRE1C variant with TCR beta V- and J-gene trimming was reported in a later analysis. Reports showed the classifier diagnosing cytomegalovirus status with high specificity and sensitivity. Through in vitro validation, three CMV-associated chains were shown to be specific for CMV antigens. For presence/absence analyses, sequencing depth was assumed to be roughly uniform across donors.

The PCR contained 60 Vbeta and 13 Jbeta primers. Profiling relied on immunoSEQ multiplex PCR, and the TCRdb table lists in-frame clones only, not all of them. The sample has 85,000 to 130,000 clones, about 71% seen once. The CDR3 is 14 amino acids. V lost 5 bases and J 5 bases, leaving 13 bases between the germline ends. The germline V gene encodes CDR1 SGHNT and CDR2 YENEEA. Sequenced: PBMCs. The receptor was derived from a boy younger than 18 in good health and CMV-seronegative. The V gene is TRBV11-3, the J gene TRBJ2-1; a weak D match, TRBD2 (5 bases). Here the CDR3 reads CASSPPRRDNEQFF. For the CDR3, the DNA is TGTGCCAGCAGCCCCCCGCGGCGGGACAATGAGCAGTTCTTC. Using reference TRBV11-3 and TRBJ2-1 for the parts outside the CDR3, the full variable domain is EAGVVQSPRYKIIEKKQPVAFWCNPISGHNTLYWYLQNLGQGPELLIRYENEEAVDDSQLPKDRFSAERLKGVDSTLKIQPAELGDSAVYLCASSPPRRDNEQFFGPGTRLTVL.